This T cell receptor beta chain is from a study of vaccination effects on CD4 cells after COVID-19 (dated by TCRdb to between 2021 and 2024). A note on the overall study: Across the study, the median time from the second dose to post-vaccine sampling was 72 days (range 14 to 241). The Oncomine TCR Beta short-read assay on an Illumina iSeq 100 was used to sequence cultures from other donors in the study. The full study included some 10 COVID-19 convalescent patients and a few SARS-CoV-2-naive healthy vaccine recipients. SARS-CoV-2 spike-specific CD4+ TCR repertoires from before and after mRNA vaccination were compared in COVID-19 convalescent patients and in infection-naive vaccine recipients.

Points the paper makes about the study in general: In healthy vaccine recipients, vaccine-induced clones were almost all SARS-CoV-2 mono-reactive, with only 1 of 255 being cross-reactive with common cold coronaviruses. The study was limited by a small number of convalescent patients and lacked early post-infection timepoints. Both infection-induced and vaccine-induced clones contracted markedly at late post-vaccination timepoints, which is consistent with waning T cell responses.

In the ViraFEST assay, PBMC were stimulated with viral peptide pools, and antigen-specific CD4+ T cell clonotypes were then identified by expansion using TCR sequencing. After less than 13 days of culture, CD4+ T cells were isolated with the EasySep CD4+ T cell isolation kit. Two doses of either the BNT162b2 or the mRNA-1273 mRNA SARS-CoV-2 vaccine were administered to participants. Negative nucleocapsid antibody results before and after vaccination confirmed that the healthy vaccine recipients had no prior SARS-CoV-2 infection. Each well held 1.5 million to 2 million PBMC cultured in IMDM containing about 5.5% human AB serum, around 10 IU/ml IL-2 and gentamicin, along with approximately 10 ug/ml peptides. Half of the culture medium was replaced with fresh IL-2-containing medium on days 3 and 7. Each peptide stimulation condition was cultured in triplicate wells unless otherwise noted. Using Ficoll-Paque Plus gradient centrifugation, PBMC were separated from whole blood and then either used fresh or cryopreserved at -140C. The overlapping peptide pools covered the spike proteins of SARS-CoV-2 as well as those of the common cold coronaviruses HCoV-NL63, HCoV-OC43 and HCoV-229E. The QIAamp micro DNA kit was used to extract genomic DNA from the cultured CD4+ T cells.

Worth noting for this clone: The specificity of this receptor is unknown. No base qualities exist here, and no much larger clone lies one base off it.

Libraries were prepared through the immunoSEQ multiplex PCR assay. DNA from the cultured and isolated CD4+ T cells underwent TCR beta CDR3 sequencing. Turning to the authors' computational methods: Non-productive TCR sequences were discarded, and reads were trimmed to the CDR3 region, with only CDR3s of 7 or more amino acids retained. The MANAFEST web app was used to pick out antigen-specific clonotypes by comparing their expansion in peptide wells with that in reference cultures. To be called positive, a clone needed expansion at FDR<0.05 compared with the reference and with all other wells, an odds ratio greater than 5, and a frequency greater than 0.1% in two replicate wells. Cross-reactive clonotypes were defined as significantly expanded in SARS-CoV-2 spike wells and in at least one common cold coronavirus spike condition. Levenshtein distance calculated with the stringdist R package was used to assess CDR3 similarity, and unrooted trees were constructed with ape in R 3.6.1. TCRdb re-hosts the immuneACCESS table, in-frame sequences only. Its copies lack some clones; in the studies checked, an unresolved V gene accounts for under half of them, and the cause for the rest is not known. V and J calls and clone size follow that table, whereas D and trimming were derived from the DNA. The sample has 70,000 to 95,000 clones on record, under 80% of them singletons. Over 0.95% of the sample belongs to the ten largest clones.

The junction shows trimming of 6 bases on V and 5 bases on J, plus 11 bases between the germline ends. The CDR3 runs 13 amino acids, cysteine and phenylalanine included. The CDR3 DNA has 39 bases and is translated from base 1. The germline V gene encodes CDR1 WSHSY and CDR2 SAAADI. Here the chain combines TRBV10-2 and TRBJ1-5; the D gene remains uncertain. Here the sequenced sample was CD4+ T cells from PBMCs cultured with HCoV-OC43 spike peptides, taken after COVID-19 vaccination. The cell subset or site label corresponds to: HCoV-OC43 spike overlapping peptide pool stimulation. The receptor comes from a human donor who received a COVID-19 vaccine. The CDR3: CASRLGGYQPQHF. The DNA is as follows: TGCGCCAGCAGGCTTGGCGGGTATCAGCCCCAGCATTTT.